Listed below are T cell receptor beta chains from one sample, sequenced in a study of neurological immune-mediated disorders. One entry per CDR3 protein results from TCRdb running MiXCR on the 5' RACE reads. Of around 60,000 distinct CDR3 sequences in the sample, approximately 3.1% are singletons; the top ten hold approximately 6.5%. The sequenced sample was PBMCs. Receptor source: an older woman with multiple sclerosis. Each CDR3 is given with its conserved first and last residue. D genes are given only for firm matches. Where a row states a size, it is once, few, many or the class of an expanded clone; other rows omit it.

>NA|TRBV29-1|many|TRBJ1-4
CSAGANEKLFF
TGCAGCGCGGGGGCTAATGAAAAACTGTTTTTT
>NA|TRBV6-5|many|TRBJ1-1
CASSASYLGDTEAFF
TGTGCCAGCAGTGCTTCTTATCTCGGGGACACTGAAGCTTTCTTT
>TRBD1|TRBV28|many|TRBJ2-1
CASRSITGGAYNEQFF
TGTGCCAGCAGATCCATTACAGGGGGCGCCTACAATGAGCAGTTCTTC
>TRBD1|TRBV27|many|TRBJ2-7
CASSFQTGGVYEQYF
TGTGCCAGCAGTTTCCAGACAGGGGGTGTCTACGAGCAGTACTTC
>NA|TRBV7-8|many|TRBJ1-6
CASSLVGNSPLHF
TGTGCCAGCAGCTTAGTCGGAAATTCACCCCTCCACTTT
>TRBD1|TRBV10-3|many|TRBJ1-3
CAISTGESSGNTIYF
TGTGCCATCAGTACAGGGGAAAGCTCTGGAAACACCATATATTTT
>TRBD2|TRBV5-1|many|TRBJ2-2
CASSLYLGLEGTGELFF
TGCGCCAGCAGCCTTTACTTAGGACTAGAGGGGACCGGGGAGCTGTTTTTT
>NA|TRBV5-1|many|TRBJ2-4
CASSLRGADIQYF
TGCGCCAGCAGCTTGCGGGGGGCGGACATTCAGTACTTC
>TRBD1|TRBV24-1|many|TRBJ2-7
CATSDSDREYEQYF
TGTGCCACCAGTGACTCGGACAGGGAATACGAGCAGTACTTC
>NA|TRBV10-3|NA|TRBJ1-3
CAIGGSGNTIYF
TGTGCCATAGGGGGATCTGGAAACACCATATATTTT
>TRBD2|TRBV5-1|many|TRBJ2-1
CASSNYLAGGNEQFF
TGCGCCAGCAGCAATTACTTAGCGGGTGGCAATGAGCAGTTCTTC
>NA|TRBV12-3/TRBV12-4|many|TRBJ2-5
CASRRLETQYF
TGTGCCAGCAGGCGCTTAGAGACCCAGTACTTC
>NA|TRBV20-1|many|TRBJ1-6
CSAEGPIYNSPLHF
TGCAGTGCAGAGGGACCGATTTATAATTCACCCCTCCACTTT
>NA|TRBV6-2/TRBV6-3|many|TRBJ1-6
CAIRRQGSGSPLHF
TGTGCCATCCGGAGGCAGGGGAGTGGGTCACCCCTCCACTTT
>TRBD2|TRBV5-1|many|TRBJ2-2
CASSLRTSGNTGELFF
TGCGCCAGCAGCTTGAGGACTAGCGGGAACACCGGGGAGCTGTTTTTT
>NA|TRBV7-8|many|TRBJ1-2
CASSLAAVTYGYTF
TGTGCCAGCAGCTTAGCGGCGGTAACCTATGGCTACACCTTC
>NA|TRBV20-1|many|TRBJ1-1
CSARREMNTEAFF
TGCAGTGCTAGGAGGGAAATGAACACTGAAGCTTTCTTT
>NA|TRBV5-1|many|TRBJ2-1
CASKLGVAEQFF
TGCGCCAGCAAACTAGGAGTAGCCGAGCAGTTCTTC
>NA|TRBV7-9|many|TRBJ1-1
CASSLLVAGGAFF
TGTGCCAGCAGCTTACTCGTCGCGGGTGGCGCTTTCTTT
>NA|TRBV15|many|TRBJ1-5
CATSRELYQPQHF
TGTGCCACCAGCAGAGAACTCTATCAGCCCCAGCATTTT
>NA|TRBV5-4|NA|TRBJ2-3
CASSTDTSTDTQYF
TGTGCCAGCAGCACCGACACTAGCACAGATACGCAGTATTTT
>TRBD2|TRBV6-2/TRBV6-3|many|TRBJ2-3
CASASGNGADTQYF
TGTGCCAGCGCTAGCGGGAATGGGGCAGATACGCAGTATTTT
>TRBD2|TRBV5-1|NA|TRBJ2-1
CASSWGGNSGRTYNEQFF
TGCGCCAGCAGCTGGGGGGGCAATAGCGGGAGGACCTACAATGAGCAGTTCTTC
>NA|TRBV20-1|many|TRBJ1-1
CSARDRSGLFNTEAFF
TGCAGTGCTAGAGATCGGTCGGGGTTATTTAACACTGAAGCTTTCTTT
>TRBD1|TRBV6-2/TRBV6-3|few|TRBJ2-1
CASRPTGQGGLYNEQFF
TGTGCCAGCAGACCGACGGGACAGGGCGGTCTCTACAATGAGCAGTTCTTC
>TRBD2|TRBV5-1|many|TRBJ2-1
CASSPRLAGDNEQFF
TGCGCCAGCAGCCCAAGACTAGCGGGGGACAATGAGCAGTTCTTC
>NA|TRBV7-2|many|TRBJ1-2
CASSFHGYTF
TGTGCCAGCAGCTTCCATGGCTACACCTTC
>NA|TRBV11-2|many|TRBJ1-1
CASSLGGWADTEAFF
TGTGCCAGCAGCTTAGGGGGTTGGGCGGACACTGAAGCTTTCTTT
>TRBD1|TRBV9|many|TRBJ2-3
CASNEDPGGDTQYF
TGTGCCAGCAACGAAGACCCAGGGGGAGATACGCAGTATTTT
>NA|TRBV27|many|TRBJ2-3
CASSSGLGLIDTQYF
TGTGCCAGCAGTTCTGGTTTGGGGTTGATAGATACGCAGTATTTT
>NA|TRBV7-9|many|TRBJ1-4
CASSWPGVEKLFF
TGTGCCAGCAGCTGGCCGGGGGTCGAAAAACTGTTTTTT
>NA|TRBV20-1|many|TRBJ2-1
CSAVHSGTPAYNEQFF
TGCAGTGCAGTCCATAGCGGAACTCCCGCCTACAATGAGCAGTTCTTC
>NA|TRBV10-3|many|TRBJ2-5
CATGQYQETQYF
TGTGCCACCGGACAGTACCAAGAGACCCAGTACTTC
>TRBD1|TRBV5-6|many|TRBJ1-1
CASSSPGQGDTEAFF
TGTGCCAGCAGCTCACCGGGACAGGGGGACACTGAAGCTTTCTTT
>NA|TRBV7-7|many|TRBJ2-1
CASSPGRGHYNEQFF
TGTGCTAGCAGCCCTGGACGTGGACACTACAATGAGCAGTTCTTC
>TRBD1|TRBV5-1|many|TRBJ2-2
CASSTPGTANTGELFF
TGCGCCAGCAGCACCCCCGGGACAGCGAACACCGGGGAGCTGTTTTTT
>NA|TRBV20-1|many|TRBJ1-2
CSAPNGVLVGGYTF
TGCAGTGCTCCTAATGGTGTTTTGGTCGGTGGCTACACCTTC
>NA|TRBV4-1|many|TRBJ2-1
CASSQIAAPTFF
TGCGCCAGCAGCCAGATAGCGGCCCCCACGTTCTTC
>NA|TRBV6-5|NA|TRBJ2-5
CASSYALGGQETQYF
TGTGCCAGCAGCTACGCCCTAGGGGGGCAAGAGACCCAGTACTTC
>NA|TRBV5-5|many|TRBJ2-7
CASSLGWDGEQYF
TGTGCCAGCAGTCTGGGGTGGGACGGCGAGCAGTACTTC
>NA|TRBV28|many|TRBJ2-7
CASSSNVLYEQYF
TGTGCCAGCAGTTCAAACGTCTTGTACGAGCAGTACTTC
>TRBD2|TRBV29-1|many|TRBJ2-1
CSVEVLAERYNEQFF
TGCAGCGTTGAAGTACTAGCGGAAAGGTACAATGAGCAGTTCTTC
>NA|TRBV27|many|TRBJ2-1
CASSSRERTFYNEQFF
TGTGCCAGCAGTTCCCGGGAAAGGACCTTTTACAATGAGCAGTTCTTC
>NA|TRBV6-5|NA|TRBJ2-6
CASSRDYSGANVLTF
TGTGCCAGCAGCAGGGATTACTCTGGGGCCAACGTCCTGACTTTC
>NA|TRBV3-1|many|TRBJ2-7
CASSPRDGGYEQYF
TGTGCCAGCAGCCCCCGGGACGGGGGTTACGAGCAGTACTTC
>TRBD2|TRBV27|NA|TRBJ2-7
CASSGTGTSGTYEQYF
TGTGCCAGCAGTGGAACCGGGACTAGCGGGACCTACGAGCAGTACTTC
>NA|TRBV27|many|TRBJ2-5
CATGVRGGRETQYF
TGTGCCACAGGGGTGAGGGGAGGTAGGGAGACCCAGTACTTC
>TRBD1|TRBV28|NA|TRBJ2-7
CASSRQGGAYEQYF
TGTGCCAGCAGCAGACAGGGGGGAGCCTACGAGCAGTACTTC
>TRBD2|TRBV5-1|many|TRBJ2-5
CASSFGASGGQETQYF
TGCGCCAGCAGCTTCGGAGCTAGCGGGGGGCAAGAGACCCAGTACTTC
>NA|TRBV19|many|TRBJ2-1
CASSRSWDEQFF
TGTGCCAGTAGTCGGAGCTGGGATGAGCAGTTCTTC